Reported below is one TCR beta chain. No antigen is known for it. Base qualities are missing; no much larger clone stands one base away. These data originate in a study of early T cells in non-severe SARS-CoV-2 infection (dated by TCRdb to the early 2020s). For the study in its entirety: Because TCR sequencing relied on bulk RNA taken from unsorted whole blood, pairing of alpha and beta chains was not possible.

According to the germline V gene (reference sequence), CDR1 reads GTSNPN and CDR2 reads SVGIG. The CDR3 holds 12 amino acids from the cysteine to the phenylalanine. The entry retains the CDR3 DNA only, 36 bases that are in frame from base 1. Here V drops 7 bases and J drops 2 bases, and the junction holds 4 bases not matched to any gene. A case-control design nested within a healthcare worker cohort in London, UK, was used, with weekly nasopharyngeal swab PCR tests and blood sampling performed. Healthcare workers were recruited during the week of the UK lockdown, between 23 and 31 March 2020, and followed weekly for up to roughly 15 weeks. The paper as a whole reports these results and caveats: VDJdb matching was skewed toward anti-spike CD8 responses and likely underestimated virus-specific expansions, missing private and CD4 specificities.

Libraries were made using 5' RACE. The sequencer was a NextSeq 500. The TCR library protocol attached unique molecular identifiers to individual cDNA molecules to correct for sequencing error and PCR bias. Both TCR alpha and beta chains were sequenced, and tight co-correlation was observed between alpha and beta sequence abundances in each sample. The authors processed their data as follows. Decombinator V4 was used to perform V gene, J gene and CDR3 annotation of TCR sequences. TCRs were defined as expanded if a significant change between any two time points was detected under a Poisson model with p below 0.0001. Abundances of TCRs were expressed as counts per million after normalisation to the total number of TCRs sequenced in each sample. MAIT TCRs were defined by TRAV1-2 paired with TRAJ12, TRAJ20 or TRAJ33, and iNKT TCRs by TRAV10 paired with TRAJ18. VDJdb, accessed 1 November 2021, was searched for CMV, EBV and SARS-CoV-2 annotated TCRs, with TCRs annotated for multiple antigens excluded. TCRdb applied fastp at Q25 and MiXCR to the public reads, then kept only in-frame beta chains. Every entry covers one CDR3 protein and lists the most common genes and DNA from its rows. V and J calls and clone size were set by TCRdb, not the authors. A total of about 76,000 distinct CDR3 sequences appear in this sample, around 11% of them only once. The top ten hold 4% to 5% of the sample.

Sample: whole blood. The rearranged chain carries TRBV30 and TRBJ1-2; TRBD1 agrees with 7 junctional bases. The TCR was taken from an adult who was a healthcare worker with PCR-confirmed SARS-CoV-2 infection or an uninfected control (not recorded which). CDR3 reads: CALDRTNYGYTF. Read as DNA, the sequence is TGTGCCTTGGACAGGACAAACTATGGCTACACCTTC.